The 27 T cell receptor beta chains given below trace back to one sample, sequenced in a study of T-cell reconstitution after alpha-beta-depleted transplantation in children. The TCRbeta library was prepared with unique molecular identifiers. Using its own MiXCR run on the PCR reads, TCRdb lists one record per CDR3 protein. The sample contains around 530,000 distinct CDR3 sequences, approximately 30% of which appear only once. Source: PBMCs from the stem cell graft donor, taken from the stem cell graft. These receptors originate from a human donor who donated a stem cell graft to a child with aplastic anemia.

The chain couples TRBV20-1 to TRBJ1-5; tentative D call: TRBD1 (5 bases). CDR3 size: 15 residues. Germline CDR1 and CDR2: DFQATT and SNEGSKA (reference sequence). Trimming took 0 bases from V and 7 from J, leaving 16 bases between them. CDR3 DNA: TGCAGTGCTAGAGATGTGGGCGGAAAGGGGCAGCCCCAGCATTTT. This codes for CSARDVGGKGQPQHF.

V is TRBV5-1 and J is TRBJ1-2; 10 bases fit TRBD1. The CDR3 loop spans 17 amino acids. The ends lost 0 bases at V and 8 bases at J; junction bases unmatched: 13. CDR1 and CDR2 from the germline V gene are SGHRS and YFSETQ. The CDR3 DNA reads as TGCGCCAGCAGCTTGGGGCACCTTACCGGGACAGGGGTCGGCTACACCTTC. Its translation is CASSLGHLTGTGVGYTF.

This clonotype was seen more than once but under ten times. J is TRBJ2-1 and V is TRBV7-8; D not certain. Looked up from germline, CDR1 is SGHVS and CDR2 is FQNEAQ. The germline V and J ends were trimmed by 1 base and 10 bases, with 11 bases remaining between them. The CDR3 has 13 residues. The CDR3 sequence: CASSLVQRWEQFF. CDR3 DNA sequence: TGTGCCAGCAGCTTAGTGCAGCGCTGGGAGCAGTTCTTC.

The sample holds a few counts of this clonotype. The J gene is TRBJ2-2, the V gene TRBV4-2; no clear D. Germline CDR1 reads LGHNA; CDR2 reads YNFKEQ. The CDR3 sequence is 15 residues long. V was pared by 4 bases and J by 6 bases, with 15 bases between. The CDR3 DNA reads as TGTGCCAGCAGCCCCGGTCGGCTTTTAGCCGGGGAGCTGTTTTTT. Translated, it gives CASSPGRLLAGELFF.

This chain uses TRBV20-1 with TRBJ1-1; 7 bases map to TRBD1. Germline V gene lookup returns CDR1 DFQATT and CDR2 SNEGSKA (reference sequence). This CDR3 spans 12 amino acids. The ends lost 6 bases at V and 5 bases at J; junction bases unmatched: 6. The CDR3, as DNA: TGCAGTGCCCTCCCGACAGGGACTGAAGCTTTCTTT. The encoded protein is CSALPTGTEAFF.

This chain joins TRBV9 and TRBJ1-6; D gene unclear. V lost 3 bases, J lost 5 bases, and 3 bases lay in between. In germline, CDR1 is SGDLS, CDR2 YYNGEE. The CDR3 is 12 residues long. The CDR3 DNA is TGTGCCAGCAGCGGGGATAATTCACCCCTCCACTTT. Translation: CASSGDNSPLHF. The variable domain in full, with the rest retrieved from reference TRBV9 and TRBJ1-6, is DSGVTQTPKHLITATGQRVTLRCSPRSGDLSVYWYQQSLDQGLQFLIQYYNGEERAKGNILERFSAQQFPDLHSELNLSSLELGDSALYFCASSGDNSPLHFGNGTRLTVT.

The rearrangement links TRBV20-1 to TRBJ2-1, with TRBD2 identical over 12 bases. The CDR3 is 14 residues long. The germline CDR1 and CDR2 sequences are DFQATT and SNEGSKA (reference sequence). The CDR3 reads CFGGTSGLYNEQFF. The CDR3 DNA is TGCTTCGGGGGGACTAGCGGGCTATACAATGAGCAGTTCTTC.

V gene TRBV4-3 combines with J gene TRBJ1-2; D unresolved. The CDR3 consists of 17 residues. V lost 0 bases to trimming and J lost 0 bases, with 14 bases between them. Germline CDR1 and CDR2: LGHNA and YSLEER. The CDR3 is CASSQEVFGASNYGYTF. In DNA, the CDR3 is TGCGCCAGCAGCCAAGAGGTTTTCGGCGCTTCTAACTATGGCTACACCTTC.

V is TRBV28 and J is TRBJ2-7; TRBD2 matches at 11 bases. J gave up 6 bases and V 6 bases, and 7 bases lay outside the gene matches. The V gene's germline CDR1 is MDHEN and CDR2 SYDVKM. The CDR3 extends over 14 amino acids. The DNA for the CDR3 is TGTGCCAGCAGGACTAGCGGGAAGGTCCGCGAGCAGTACTTC. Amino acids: CASRTSGKVREQYF. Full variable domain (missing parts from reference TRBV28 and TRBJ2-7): DVKVTQSSRYLVKRTGEKVFLECVQDMDHENMFWYRQDPGLGLRLIYFSYDVKMKEKGDIPEGYSVSREKKERFSLILESASTNQTSMYLCASRTSGKVREQYFGPGTRLTVT.

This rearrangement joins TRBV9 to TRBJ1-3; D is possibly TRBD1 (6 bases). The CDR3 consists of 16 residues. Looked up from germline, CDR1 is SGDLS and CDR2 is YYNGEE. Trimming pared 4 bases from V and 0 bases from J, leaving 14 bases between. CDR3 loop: CASSPSQGASGNTIYF. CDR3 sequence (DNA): TGTGCCAGCAGCCCCTCACAGGGCGCCTCTGGAAACACCATATATTTT.

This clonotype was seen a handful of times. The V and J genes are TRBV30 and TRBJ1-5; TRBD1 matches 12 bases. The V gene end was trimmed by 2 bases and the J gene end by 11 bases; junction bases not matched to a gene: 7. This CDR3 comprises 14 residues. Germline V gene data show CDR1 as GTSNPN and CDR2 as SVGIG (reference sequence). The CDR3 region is CAWSRGTGGEAQHF. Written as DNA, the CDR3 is TGTGCCTGGAGTAGGGGGACAGGGGGCGAGGCCCAGCATTTT. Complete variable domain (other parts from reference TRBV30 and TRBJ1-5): SQTIHQWPATLVQPVGSPLSLECTVEGTSNPNLYWYRQAAGRGLQLLFYSVGIGQISSEVPQNLSASRPQDRQFILSSKKLLLSDSGFYLCAWSRGTGGEAQHFGDGTRLSIL.

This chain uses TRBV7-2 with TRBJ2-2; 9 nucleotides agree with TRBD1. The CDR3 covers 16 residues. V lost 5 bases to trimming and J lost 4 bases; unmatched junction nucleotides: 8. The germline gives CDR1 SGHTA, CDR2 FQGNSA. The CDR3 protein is CASSPPGTGSTGELFF. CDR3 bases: TGTGCCAGCAGCCCCCCAGGGACAGGGAGCACCGGGGAGCTGTTTTTT.

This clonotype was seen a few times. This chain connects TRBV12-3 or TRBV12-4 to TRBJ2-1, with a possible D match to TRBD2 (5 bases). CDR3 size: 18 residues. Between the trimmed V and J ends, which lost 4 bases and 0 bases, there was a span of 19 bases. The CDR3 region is CASSSERSPRSSYNEQFF. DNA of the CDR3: TGTGCCAGCAGTTCAGAGCGGAGTCCGCGGAGCTCCTACAATGAGCAGTTCTTC.

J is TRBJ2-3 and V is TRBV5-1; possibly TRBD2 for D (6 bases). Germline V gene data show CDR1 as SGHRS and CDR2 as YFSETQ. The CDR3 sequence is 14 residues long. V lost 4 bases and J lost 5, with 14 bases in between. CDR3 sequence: CASSPRGVGDTQYF. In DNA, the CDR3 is TGCGCCAGCAGCCCCCGCGGGGTTGGAGATACGCAGTATTTT.

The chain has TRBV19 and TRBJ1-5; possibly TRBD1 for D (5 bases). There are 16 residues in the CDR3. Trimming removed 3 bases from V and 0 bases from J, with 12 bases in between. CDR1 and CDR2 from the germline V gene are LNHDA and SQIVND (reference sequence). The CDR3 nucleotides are TGTGCCAGTAGTATCCAGGGCGTGATTAGCAATCAGCCCCAGCATTTT. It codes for CASSIQGVISNQPQHF.

The CDR3 loop reads CASSAAGGSYEQYF. The DNA of the CDR3 is TGTGCCAGCTCAGCCGCAGGGGGCTCCTACGAGCAGTACTTC. The chain links TRBV18 to TRBJ2-7; TRBD1 agrees at 7 bases. CDR1 is KGHSH, CDR2 LQKENI, per germline. V lost 5 bases and J lost 0; bases outside the gene matches: 4. The CDR3 is 14 amino acids.

CDR3 residues: CASSPNPGSYEQYV. The CDR3 DNA reads as TGTGCCAGCTCACCAAATCCAGGGAGCTACGAGCAGTACGTC. The gene calls are TRBV18 and TRBJ2-7; D may match TRBD1 or TRBD2 (5 bases each). The CDR3 loop spans 14 amino acids. Germline CDR1 and CDR2: KGHSH and LQKENI. With 2 bases removed from V and 3 bases from J, the gap between germline ends came to 11 bases.

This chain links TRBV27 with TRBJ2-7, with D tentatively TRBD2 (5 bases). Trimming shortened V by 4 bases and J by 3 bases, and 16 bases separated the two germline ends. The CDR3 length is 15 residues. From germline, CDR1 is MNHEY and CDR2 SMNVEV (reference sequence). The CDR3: CASSSPHAGLYEQYF. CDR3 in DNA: TGTGCCAGCAGTTCCCCTCATGCGGGTCTCTACGAGCAGTACTTC.

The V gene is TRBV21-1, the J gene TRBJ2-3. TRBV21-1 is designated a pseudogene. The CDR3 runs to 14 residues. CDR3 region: CASSHRAGTDTQYF. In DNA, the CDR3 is TGTGCCAGCAGCCATCGGGCAGGCACAGATACGCAGTATTTT.

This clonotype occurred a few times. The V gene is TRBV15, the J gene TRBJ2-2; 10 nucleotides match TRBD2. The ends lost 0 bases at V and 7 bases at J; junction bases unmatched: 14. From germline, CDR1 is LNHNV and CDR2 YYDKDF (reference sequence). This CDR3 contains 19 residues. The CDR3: CATSRDWGLALSKGGELFF. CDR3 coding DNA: TGTGCCACCAGCAGAGACTGGGGACTAGCGCTCTCCAAGGGCGGGGAGCTGTTTTTT.

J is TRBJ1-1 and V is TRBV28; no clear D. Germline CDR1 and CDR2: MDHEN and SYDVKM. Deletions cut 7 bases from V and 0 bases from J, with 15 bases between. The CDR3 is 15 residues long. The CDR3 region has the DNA TGTGCCAGCACTCTGTCCGACACACTGAACACTGAAGCTTTCTTT. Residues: CASTLSDTLNTEAFF. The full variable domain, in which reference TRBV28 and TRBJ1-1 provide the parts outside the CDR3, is DVKVTQSSRYLVKRTGEKVFLECVQDMDHENMFWYRQDPGLGLRLIYFSYDVKMKEKGDIPEGYSVSREKKERFSLILESASTNQTSMYLCASTLSDTLNTEAFFGQGTRLTVV.

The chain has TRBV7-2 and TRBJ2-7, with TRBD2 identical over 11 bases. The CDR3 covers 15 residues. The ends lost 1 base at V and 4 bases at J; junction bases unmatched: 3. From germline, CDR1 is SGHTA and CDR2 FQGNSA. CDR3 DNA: TGTGCCAGCAGCTTAGTGTCTAGCGGGAGGTACGAGCAGTACTTC. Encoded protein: CASSLVSSGRYEQYF.

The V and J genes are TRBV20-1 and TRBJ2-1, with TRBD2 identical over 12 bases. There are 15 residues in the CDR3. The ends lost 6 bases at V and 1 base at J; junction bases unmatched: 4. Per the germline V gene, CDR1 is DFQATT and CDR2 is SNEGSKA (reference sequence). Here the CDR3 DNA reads TGCAGTGCAGTACTAGCGGGAGGATCCTACAATGAGCAGTTCTTC. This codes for CSAVLAGGSYNEQFF.

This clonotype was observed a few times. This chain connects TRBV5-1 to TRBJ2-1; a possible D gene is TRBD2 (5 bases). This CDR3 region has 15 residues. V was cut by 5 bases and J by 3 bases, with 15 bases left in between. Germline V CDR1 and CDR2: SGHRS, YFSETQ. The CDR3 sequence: CASSYEGEHYNEQFF. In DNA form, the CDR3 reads TGCGCCAGCAGTTACGAGGGAGAACACTACAATGAGCAGTTCTTC.

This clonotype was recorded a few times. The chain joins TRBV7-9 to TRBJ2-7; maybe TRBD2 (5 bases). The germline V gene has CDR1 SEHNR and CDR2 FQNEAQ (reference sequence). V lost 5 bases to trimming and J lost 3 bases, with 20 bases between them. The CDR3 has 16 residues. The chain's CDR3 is CASSEGTLSSYYEQYV. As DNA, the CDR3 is TGTGCCAGCAGCGAGGGTACTCTGTCCAGTTACTACGAGCAGTACGTC.

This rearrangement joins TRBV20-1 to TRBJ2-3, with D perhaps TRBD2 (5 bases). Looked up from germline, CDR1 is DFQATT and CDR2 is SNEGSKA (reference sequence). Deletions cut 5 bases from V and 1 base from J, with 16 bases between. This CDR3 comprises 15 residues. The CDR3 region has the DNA TGCAGTGCTCCTAAAGGAGGTAGCGGCACAGATACGCAGTATTTT. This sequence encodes CSAPKGGSGTDTQYF.

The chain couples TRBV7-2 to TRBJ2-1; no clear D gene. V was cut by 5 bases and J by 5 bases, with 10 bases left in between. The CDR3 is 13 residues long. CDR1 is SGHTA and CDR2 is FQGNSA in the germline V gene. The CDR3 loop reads CASSPWPDNEQFF. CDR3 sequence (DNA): TGTGCCAGCAGCCCATGGCCCGACAATGAGCAGTTCTTC.